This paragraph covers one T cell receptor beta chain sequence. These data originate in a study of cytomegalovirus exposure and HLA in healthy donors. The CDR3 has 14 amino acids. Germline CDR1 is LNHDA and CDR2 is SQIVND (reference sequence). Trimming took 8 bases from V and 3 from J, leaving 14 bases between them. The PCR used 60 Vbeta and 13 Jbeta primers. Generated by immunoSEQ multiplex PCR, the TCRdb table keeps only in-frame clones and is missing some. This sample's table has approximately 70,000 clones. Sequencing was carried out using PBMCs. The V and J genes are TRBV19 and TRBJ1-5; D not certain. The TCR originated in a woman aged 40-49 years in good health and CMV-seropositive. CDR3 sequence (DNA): TGTGCCAGTGACGACGGAGGGTACAATCAGCCCCAGCATTTT. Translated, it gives CASDDGGYNQPQHF.